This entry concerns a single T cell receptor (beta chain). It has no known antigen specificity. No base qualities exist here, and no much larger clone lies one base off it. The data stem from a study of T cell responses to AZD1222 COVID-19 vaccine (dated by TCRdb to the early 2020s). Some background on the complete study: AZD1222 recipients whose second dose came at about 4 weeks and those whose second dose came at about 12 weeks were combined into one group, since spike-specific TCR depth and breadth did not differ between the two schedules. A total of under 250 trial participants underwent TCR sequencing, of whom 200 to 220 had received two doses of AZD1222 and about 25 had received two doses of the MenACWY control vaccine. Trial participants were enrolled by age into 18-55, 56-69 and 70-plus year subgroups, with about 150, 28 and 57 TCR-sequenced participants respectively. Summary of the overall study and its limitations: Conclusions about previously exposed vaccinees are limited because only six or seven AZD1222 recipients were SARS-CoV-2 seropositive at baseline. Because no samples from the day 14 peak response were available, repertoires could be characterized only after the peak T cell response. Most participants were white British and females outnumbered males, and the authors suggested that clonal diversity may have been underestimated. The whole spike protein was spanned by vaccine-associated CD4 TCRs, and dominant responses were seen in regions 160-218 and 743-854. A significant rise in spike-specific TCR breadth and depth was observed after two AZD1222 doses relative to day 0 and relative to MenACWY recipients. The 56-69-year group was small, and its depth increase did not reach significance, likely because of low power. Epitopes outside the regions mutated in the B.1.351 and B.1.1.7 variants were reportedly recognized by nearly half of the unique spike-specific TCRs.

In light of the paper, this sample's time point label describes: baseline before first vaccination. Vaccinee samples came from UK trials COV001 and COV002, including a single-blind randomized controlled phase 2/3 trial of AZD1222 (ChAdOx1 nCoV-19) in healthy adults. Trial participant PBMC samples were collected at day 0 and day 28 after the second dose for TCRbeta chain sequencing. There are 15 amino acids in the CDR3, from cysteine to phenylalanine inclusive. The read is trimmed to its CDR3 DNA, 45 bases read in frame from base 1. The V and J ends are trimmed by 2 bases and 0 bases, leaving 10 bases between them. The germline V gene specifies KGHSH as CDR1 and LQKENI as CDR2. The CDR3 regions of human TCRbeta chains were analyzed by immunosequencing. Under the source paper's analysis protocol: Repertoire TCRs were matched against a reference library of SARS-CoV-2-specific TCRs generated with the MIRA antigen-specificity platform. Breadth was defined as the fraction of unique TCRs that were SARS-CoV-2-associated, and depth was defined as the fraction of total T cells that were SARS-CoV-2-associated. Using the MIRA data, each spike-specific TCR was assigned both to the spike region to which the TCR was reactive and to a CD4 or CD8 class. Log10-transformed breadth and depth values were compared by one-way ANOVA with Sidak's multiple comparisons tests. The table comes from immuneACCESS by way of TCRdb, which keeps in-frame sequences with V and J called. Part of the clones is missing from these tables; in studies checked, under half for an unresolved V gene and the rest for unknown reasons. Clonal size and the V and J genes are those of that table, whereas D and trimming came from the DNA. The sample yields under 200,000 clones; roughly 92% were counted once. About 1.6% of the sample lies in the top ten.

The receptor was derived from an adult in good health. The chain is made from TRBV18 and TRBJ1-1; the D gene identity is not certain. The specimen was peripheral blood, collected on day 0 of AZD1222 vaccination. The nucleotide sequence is TGTGCCAGCTCACCAGCAGGTTTCATGAACACTGAAGCTTTCTTT. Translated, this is CASSPAGFMNTEAFF.